This T cell receptor (beta chain) was sequenced in a study of T cell responses to AZD1222 COVID-19 vaccine. Assay used: immunoSEQ multiplex PCR; TCRdb lists only in-frame clones, some missing. Of some 120,000 clones listed, about 80% are singletons. V shed 0 bases and J 2 bases; nucleotides not matched to a gene: 7. CDR3 length equals 16 residues. Germline V CDR1 and CDR2: MNHEY, SVGAGI. A single count supports this clone. The TCR comes from an adult in good health. This chain uses TRBV6-5 with TRBJ2-7, with TRBD1 identical over 7 bases. The specimen was peripheral blood, collected on day 0 of AZD1222 vaccination. Here the CDR3 DNA reads TGTGCCAGCAGTTACTCCCGACAGGGCACGACCTACGAGCAGTACTTC. This gives the protein CASSYSRQGTTYEQYF.